Shown below are 23 T cell receptor beta chains from a single sample sequenced in a study of post-analysis software for immune sequencing data. Study-level findings and limits: Elevated frequency relative to controls characterized about 5 TRBV segments in patients, TRBV5-6, TRBV5-1 and TRBV20-1 among them.

Their antigen targets remain unknown. Unique molecular identifiers were present in the TCR beta cDNA libraries. TCRdb called the PCR reads again in MiXCR, with one record for every CDR3 protein. The table lists 350,000 to 500,000 distinct CDR3 sequences, 39% of them singletons. The sequenced sample was blood. The receptors originated from a girl aged 2 to 10 with multiple sclerosis.

This clonotype was seen more than once but under ten times. The gene calls are TRBV29-1 and TRBJ2-4; the D gene is possibly TRBD1 (5 bases). Trimming removed 0 bases at V and 2 bases at J, with 8 bases between. This CDR3 spans 14 amino acids. Germline V gene data show CDR1 as SQVTM and CDR2 as ANQGSEA. The CDR3 DNA reads TGCAGCGTTGAAGACCCAGGGACCAAAAACATTCAGTACTTC. Its protein is CSVEDPGTKNIQYF.

This clonotype was counted only a few times. The rearrangement joins TRBV7-6 to TRBJ1-2; 9 bases align to TRBD1. Germline CDR1 SGHVS, CDR2 FNYEAQ. V was clipped by 5 bases and J by 6 bases; unmatched bases: 13. There are 16 residues in the CDR3. The CDR3 DNA reads as TGTGCCAGCAGCCCTGGACAGGGGTTGGGAGGCAATGGCTACACCTTC. Translated, it gives CASSPGQGLGGNGYTF. Full variable domain (remainder filled in from reference TRBV7-6 and TRBJ1-2): GAGVSQSPRYKVTKRGQDVALRCDPISGHVSLYWYRQALGQGPEFLTYFNYEAQQDKSGLPNDRFSAERPEGSISTLTIQRTEQRDSAMYRCASSPGQGLGGNGYTFGSGTRLTVV.

V is TRBV11-3 and J is TRBJ2-1, with D hard to call. The V end lost 1 base, the J end lost 6 bases, and 7 bases lay between the germline ends. Germline CDR1 and CDR2: SGHNT and YENEEA. The CDR3 spans 13 residues. The CDR3 loop is CASSLVHSNEQFF. The CDR3, as DNA: TGTGCCAGCAGCTTAGTACACAGCAATGAGCAGTTCTTC.

The genes are TRBV4-3 and TRBJ2-1; a weak D match, TRBD2 (5 bases). From germline, CDR1 is LGHNA and CDR2 YSLEER. Trimming left V 0 bases short and J 6 bases short, with 18 bases between. The CDR3 spans 17 residues. This CDR3 reads CASSQDLPSPGSNEQFF. The CDR3 DNA sequence: TGCGCCAGCAGCCAAGATCTGCCTAGCCCAGGCAGCAATGAGCAGTTCTTC.

As DNA, the CDR3 is TGCAGCGTTGAGTCCGGACTCCACTACGAGCAGTACTTC. Amino acids: CSVESGLHYEQYF. The chain employs TRBV29-1 and TRBJ2-7; a weak D match, TRBD2 (5 bases). The V gene's germline CDR1 is SQVTM and CDR2 ANQGSEA. The CDR3 spans 13 residues. V was shortened by 3 bases and J by 3 bases, with 12 bases between the two germline ends.

This chain links TRBV20-1 with TRBJ2-5; TRBD1 matches at 9 bases. There are 14 residues in the CDR3. CDR1 is DFQATT, CDR2 SNEGSKA, per germline (reference sequence). V was clipped by 5 bases and J by 5 bases; unmatched bases: 9. In DNA, the CDR3 is TGCAGTGCTGGGCGTAGAACAGGGGGCGAGACCCAGTACTTC. Its translation: CSAGRRTGGETQYF.

This chain links TRBV30 with TRBJ2-1; unclear D gene. Germline CDR1 reads GTSNPN; CDR2 reads SVGIG (reference sequence). Between the trimmed V and J ends, which lost 1 base and 2 bases, there was a span of 6 bases. The CDR3 spans 13 residues. DNA of the CDR3: TGTGCCTGGAGTGCGGATCCCTACAATGAGCAGTTCTTC. Protein sequence: CAWSADPYNEQFF.

This chain uses TRBV4-2 with TRBJ2-7; D perhaps matches TRBD1 (6 bases). The ends were cut back, 1 base at V and 0 bases at J, with 7 bases in the middle. Germline lookup yields CDR1 LGHNA and CDR2 YNFKEQ. This CDR3 comprises 14 residues. The CDR3 is CASSQVDSSYEQYF. The CDR3 bases are TGTGCCAGCAGCCAAGTGGACAGCTCCTACGAGCAGTACTTC.

The chain is built from TRBV7-9 and TRBJ2-6; 12 positions agree with TRBD1. Germline V gene sequence: CDR1 SEHNR, CDR2 FQNEAQ (reference sequence). V lost 4 bases, J lost 4 bases, and 8 bases stayed unmatched. CDR3 length: 18 amino acids. The CDR3, as DNA: TGTGCCAGCAGCTCGACCGGGACAGGGGGCGCGGGGGCCAACGTCCTGACTTTC. Its translation: CASSSTGTGGAGANVLTF.

This clonotype was detected only a few times. The chain links TRBV10-3 to TRBJ2-5; D is possibly TRBD1 (5 bases). The tail of the sequence fits TRBJ2-7 better, so the J call may be wrong. The CDR3 totals 13 residues. In germline, CDR1 is ENHRY, CDR2 SYGVKD. CDR3 sequence reads: CAIRTGGTYEQYF. DNA for the CDR3: TGTGCCATCAGAACAGGTGGGACCTACGAGCAGTACTTC.

The V and J genes are TRBV4-3 and TRBJ2-1; TRBD2 might be the D (5 bases). V was shortened by 0 bases and J by 6 bases, with 15 bases between the two germline ends. The CDR3 runs 16 residues. The germline CDR1 and CDR2 sequences are LGHNA and YSLEER. In nucleotides, the CDR3 is TGCGCCAGCAGCCAAGATCCCCGACTTCGGGGCAATGAGCAGTTCTTC. Translation gives CASSQDPRLRGNEQFF.

This clonotype is medium-sized in the sample. This chain joins TRBV24-1 and TRBJ2-1, with 7 positions matching TRBD1. Looked up from germline, CDR1 is KGHDR and CDR2 is SFDVKD. The CDR3 totals 16 residues. V gave up 4 bases and J gave up 8 bases; unmatched junction bases: 13. The DNA of the CDR3 is TGTGCCACCAGTGAGGGGACAGTATCACCGAGCGATGAGCAGTTCTTC. It translates to CATSEGTVSPSDEQFF.

This clonotype was found a few times. The chain combines TRBV2 with TRBJ2-5; no firm D call. Trimming cost V 1 base and J 7 bases, with 10 bases left between them. The CDR3 has 13 amino acids. Germline V CDR1 and CDR2: SNHLY, FYNNEI. This chain's CDR3 is CASSEGAVGTQYF. CDR3 nucleotide sequence: TGTGCCAGCAGTGAAGGGGCGGTAGGGACCCAGTACTTC.

V gene TRBV9 combines with J gene TRBJ1-2, with D unresolved. The CDR3 totals 16 residues. The V gene's germline CDR1 is SGDLS and CDR2 YYNGEE. V gave up 4 bases and J gave up 5 bases, with 21 bases separating them. The CDR3 loop reads CASSPRSGEPLYGYTF. For the CDR3, the DNA is TGTGCCAGCAGCCCGCGTAGTGGGGAGCCTCTATATGGCTACACCTTC.

This clonotype was counted only a few times. V gene TRBV29-1 combines with J gene TRBJ1-1, with a tentative D call TRBD1 (6 bases). The CDR3 spans 13 residues. V was pared by 4 bases and J by 5 bases, with 14 bases between. Germline CDR1 is SQVTM and CDR2 is ANQGSEA. This CDR3 reads CSVVLRGGTEAFF. The CDR3 DNA sequence: TGCAGCGTTGTGTTACGAGGGGGAACTGAAGCTTTCTTT.

The rearrangement links TRBV15 to TRBJ1-2; D is ambiguous. Per the germline V gene, CDR1 is LNHNV and CDR2 is YYDKDF (reference sequence). Trimming pared 0 bases from V and 6 bases from J, leaving 5 bases between. CDR3 length: 12 residues. CDR3 DNA sequence: TGTGCCACCAGCAGAGATGGCCATGGCTACACCTTC. This translates into CATSRDGHGYTF.

This clonotype has just a few counts. The rearrangement uses TRBV29-1 and TRBJ1-2; TRBD1 matches at 9 bases. J was trimmed by 6 bases and V by 6 bases; bases with no gene match: 17. The CDR3 contains 16 residues. CDR1 SQVTM and CDR2 ANQGSEA come from the germline V gene. CDR3 residues: CSVEEENRGHVDGYTF. CDR3 bases: TGCAGCGTCGAGGAAGAGAACAGGGGGCACGTCGATGGCTACACCTTC.

This clonotype showed up just a few times. This sequence joins TRBV6-2 or TRBV6-3 and TRBJ2-5; D ambiguous. There are 12 residues in the CDR3. V shed 5 bases and J shed 5 bases, with 9 bases lying between them. The germline gives CDR1 MNHEY, CDR2 SVGEGT. The CDR3: CASSHTFETQYF. CDR3 nucleotide sequence: TGTGCCAGCAGTCATACGTTCGAGACCCAGTACTTC.

This clonotype was found a few times. The chain links TRBV6-5 to TRBJ2-5; TRBD1 aligns across 9 bases. Per germline, CDR1 MNHEY and CDR2 SVGAGI. V shed 5 bases and J 5 bases; nucleotides not matched to a gene: 9. The CDR3 is 15 amino acids. DNA of the CDR3: TGTGCCAGCAGTGACCGGGACAGGGCGTGGGAGACCCAGTACTTC. Protein: CASSDRDRAWETQYF.

The J gene is TRBJ2-3, the V gene TRBV29-1; D may be TRBD1 (7 bases). This CDR3 has 15 amino acids. Trimming shortened V by 5 bases and J by 0 bases, and 15 bases separated the two germline ends. CDR1 is SQVTM and CDR2 is ANQGSEA in the germline V gene. The CDR3 spells CSVQGGPESTDTQYF. In nucleotides, the CDR3 is TGCAGCGTTCAGGGGGGTCCGGAGAGCACAGATACGCAGTATTTT.

This clonotype was seen only once. The chain carries TRBV7-2 and TRBJ2-3; D remains ambiguous. Trimming pared 7 bases from V and 4 bases from J, leaving 18 bases between. The V gene's germline CDR1 is SGHTA and CDR2 FQGNSA. This CDR3 contains 15 residues. Here the CDR3 reads CASTLRKVRADTQYF. The CDR3 DNA reads TGTGCCAGCACCCTTCGAAAGGTCCGCGCAGATACGCAGTATTTT. The full variable domain, completed using reference TRBV7-2 and TRBJ2-3, is GAGVSQSPSNKVTEKGKDVELRCDPISGHTALYWYRQSLGQGLEFLIYFQGNSAPDKSGLPSDRFSAERTGGSVSTLTIQRTQQEDSAVYLCASTLRKVRADTQYFGPGTRLTVL.

Details on this clonotype: Compared with germline, one end of the junction differs, possibly owing to a read error. The rearrangement uses TRBV7-7 and TRBJ2-5; 13 positions match TRBD2. The germline gives CDR1 SSHAT, CDR2 FNYEAQ (reference sequence). The CDR3 sequence is 15 residues long. CDR3 DNA: TGTGCTAGCAGCTTACTAGCGGGAGGGAACAATGAGCAGTACTTC. This codes for CASSLLAGGNNEQYF.

In this sample, this clonotype turned up a few times. The V call is TRBV4-1, the J call TRBJ2-3, with D unclear. The V gene lost 1 base and the J gene lost 3 bases, with 8 bases spanning the gap. This CDR3 has 14 amino acids. Germline values: CDR1 MGHRA, CDR2 YSYEKL. The CDR3 nucleotides are TGCGCCAGCAGCCAAGCAGACTTTACAGATACGCAGTATTTT. This translates into CASSQADFTDTQYF.